Presented here are 21 T cell receptor beta chains from one specimen sequenced in a study of cytomegalovirus exposure and HLA in healthy donors. Assay: immunoSEQ multiplex PCR; the TCRdb copy retains only in-frame clones and omits some. The table lists fewer than 70,000 clones, 95% of them singletons. Sample: PBMCs. Source of these receptors: a woman between 18 and 30 years old in good health and CMV-seropositive.

The genes are TRBV14 and TRBJ2-7; TRBD1 is a possible D gene (5 bases). The CDR3 contains 13 residues. V gave up 1 base and J gave up 2 bases, with 6 bases separating them. The germline gives CDR1 SGHDN, CDR2 FVKESK. The CDR3 region has the DNA TGTGCCAGCAGCCAAGGGACACCCTACGAGCAGTACTTC. Protein: CASSQGTPYEQYF.

This sequence joins TRBV7-2 and TRBJ2-7; 9 nucleotides align to TRBD1. V was clipped by 2 bases and J by 2 bases; unmatched bases: 10. CDR3 length: 17 amino acids. Germline CDR1 and CDR2: SGHTA and FQGNSA. DNA of the CDR3: TGTGCCAGCAGCTTACGGGACAGGGCGGAGAAGCCCTACGAGCAGTACTTC. Translation gives CASSLRDRAEKPYEQYF.

The chain has TRBV6-1 and TRBJ2-1, with 8 bases lining up with TRBD2. The ends lost 7 bases at V and 7 bases at J; junction bases unmatched: 9. The CDR3 contains 14 residues. CDR1 is MNHNS, CDR2 SASEGT, per germline. Written as DNA, the CDR3 is TGTGCCAGCAAAGTGGACGGGAGGGCTAATGAGCAGTTCTTC. Protein sequence: CASKVDGRANEQFF.

The rearrangement links TRBV28 to TRBJ1-3; D unresolved. Germline V gene sequence: CDR1 MDHEN, CDR2 SYDVKM. Trimming took 1 base from V and 0 from J, leaving 7 bases between them. The CDR3 has 15 residues. CDR3 sequence: CASSLSAYSGNTIYF. The DNA for the CDR3 is TGTGCCAGCAGTTTATCCGCGTACTCTGGAAACACCATATATTTT.

The rearrangement joins TRBV5-8 to TRBJ2-1, with D unresolved. Looked up from germline, CDR1 is SGHTS and CDR2 is YDEGEE. The CDR3 totals 11 residues. Deletions cut 1 base from V and 10 bases from J, with 6 bases between. The CDR3 nucleotides read TGTGCCAGCAGCTTGCGTCGGGAGCAGTTCTTC. This sequence encodes CASSLRREQFF.

The DNA for the CDR3 is TGTGCCAGCAGTTCCTTCACAGGGGCACTGGACACCATATATTTT. Protein sequence: CASSSFTGALDTIYF. The chain recombines TRBV28 with TRBJ1-3, with 7 bases identical to TRBD1. The length of the CDR3 is 15 residues. J gave up 8 bases and V 4 bases, and 11 bases lay outside the gene matches. Germline V gene data show CDR1 as MDHEN and CDR2 as SYDVKM. Full variable domain (remainder filled in from reference TRBV28 and TRBJ1-3): DVKVTQSSRYLVKRTGEKVFLECVQDMDHENMFWYRQDPGLGLRLIYFSYDVKMKEKGDIPEGYSVSREKKERFSLILESASTNQTSMYLCASSSFTGALDTIYFGEGSWLTVV.

CDR3 amino acids: CASSTGLAGGQDTQYF. The CDR3 region has the DNA TGTGCCAGCAGCACAGGACTAGCGGGGGGGCAGGATACGCAGTATTTT. This sequence joins TRBV7-2 and TRBJ2-3; 15 bases are a match to TRBD2. The trim removed 5 bases at V and 6 bases at J, leaving 6 bases unmatched. There are 16 residues in the CDR3. In germline, CDR1 is SGHTA, CDR2 FQGNSA. The entire variable domain, with the rest obtained from reference TRBV7-2 and TRBJ2-3, is as follows: GAGVSQSPSNKVTEKGKDVELRCDPISGHTALYWYRQSLGQGLEFLIYFQGNSAPDKSGLPSDRFSAERTGGSVSTLTIQRTQQEDSAVYLCASSTGLAGGQDTQYFGPGTRLTVL.

The chain recombines TRBV27 with TRBJ2-7, with unresolved D. The CDR3 is 14 residues long. V lost 8 bases, J lost 1 base, and 15 bases lay in between. In germline, CDR1 is MNHEY, CDR2 SMNVEV (reference sequence). CDR3 coding DNA: TGTGCCAGCTTTTTCACGACGACTTCCTACGAGCAGTACTTC. It encodes CASFFTTTSYEQYF.

The chain recombines TRBV6-1 with TRBJ2-7; D gene uncertain. Trimming took 6 bases from V and 3 from J, leaving 9 bases between them. CDR3 length equals 12 residues. CDR1 and CDR2 from the germline V gene are MNHNS and SASEGT. This CDR3 reads CASSETVYEQYF. The CDR3 region has the DNA TGTGCCAGCAGCGAAACAGTCTACGAGCAGTACTTC.

J is TRBJ2-1 and V is TRBV18; TRBD2 matches 10 bases. The CDR3 extends over 16 amino acids. CDR1 is KGHSH, CDR2 LQKENI, per germline. V shed 3 bases and J 5 bases; nucleotides not matched to a gene: 7. The CDR3 loop is CASSPSLAGVNNEQFF. CDR3 in DNA: TGTGCCAGCTCACCGTCTCTAGCGGGAGTCAACAATGAGCAGTTCTTC.

This clone appeared once. The chain combines TRBV2 with TRBJ2-1; TRBD2 might be the D (6 bases). The V end lost 4 bases, the J end lost 2 bases, and 21 bases lay between the germline ends. The CDR3 totals 18 residues. Germline V gene sequence: CDR1 SNHLY, CDR2 FYNNEI. For the CDR3, the DNA is TGTGCCAGCAGTGTAGGTAGCTGGAGGGCGACAACCTACAATGAGCAGTTCTTC. Its translation: CASSVGSWRATTYNEQFF.

V usage is TRBV5-4 and J usage is TRBJ2-7; TRBD1 matches at 10 bases. Germline-derived CDR1 and CDR2 are SGHNT and YYREEE (reference sequence). J was trimmed by 0 bases and V by 3 bases; bases with no gene match: 12. The CDR3 contains 18 residues. CDR3 sequence: CASSSLDRGGYSSYEQYF. The CDR3 nucleotides read TGTGCCAGCAGCTCCCTGGACAGGGGGGGGTATAGCTCCTACGAGCAGTACTTC.

The chain couples TRBV7-9 to TRBJ2-3; TRBD1 aligns across 8 bases. The CDR3 is made up of 14 amino acids. After removal of 6 bases from V and 4 bases from J, the junction contained 6 bases not matched to a gene. Germline V gene lookup returns CDR1 SEHNR and CDR2 FQNEAQ (reference sequence). The CDR3 nucleotides are TGTGCCAGCAGATACGGACAGGGAGCAGATACGCAGTATTTT. Translating gives CASRYGQGADTQYF.

The rearrangement links TRBV4-1 to TRBJ2-1, with TRBD2 identical over 13 bases. The germline CDR1 and CDR2 sequences are MGHRA and YSYEKL. The length of the CDR3 is 16 residues. V was pared by 4 bases and J by 6 bases, with 6 bases of the junction left unmatched. The CDR3 region has the DNA TGCGCCAGCAGCCTAACTAGCGGGGGGGCCTTCAATGAGCAGTTCTTC. Protein sequence: CASSLTSGGAFNEQFF.

The CDR3 nucleotides are TGTGCCACCAGCTATACAGGGGGCAATTCACCCCTCCACTTT. This translates into CATSYTGGNSPLHF. This chain connects TRBV15 to TRBJ1-6; 9 nucleotides align to TRBD1. V was clipped by 5 bases and J by 7 bases; unmatched bases: 3. The CDR3 contains 14 residues. Germline lookup yields CDR1 LNHNV and CDR2 YYDKDF (reference sequence).

Written as DNA, the CDR3 is TGCGCCAGCAGCTTGGGACAGGGGCGGGACATTCAGTACTTC. It yields the protein CASSLGQGRDIQYF. The rearrangement joins TRBV5-1 to TRBJ2-4, with TRBD1 matching 8 bases. CDR1 SGHRS and CDR2 YFSETQ come from the germline V gene. The length of the CDR3 is 14 residues. Trimming at V came to 0 bases and at J to 8 bases, leaving 4 bases not matched to a gene.

In regard to this clone: Other DNA sequences from this sample encode an identical CDR3 as well. CDR3 loop: CASSQASGQETQYF. The CDR3 DNA sequence: TGCGCCAGCAGCCAAGCTAGCGGCCAAGAGACCCAGTACTTC. The V call is TRBV4-1, the J call TRBJ2-5; TRBD2 agrees at 7 bases. Germline loops: CDR1 MGHRA, CDR2 YSYEKL. This CDR3 region has 14 residues. Unmatched junction bases numbered 0, after V lost 1 base and J lost 1 base.

The CDR3 region has the DNA TGTGCCAGTAGTATCGTGGTACCGAGCACTGAAGCTTTCTTT. It translates to CASSIVVPSTEAFF. The chain has TRBV19 and TRBJ1-1; no definite D call. In germline, CDR1 is LNHDA, CDR2 SQIVND (reference sequence). V was pared by 3 bases and J by 4 bases, with 12 bases between. The CDR3 sequence is 14 residues long.

The rearrangement uses TRBV2 and TRBJ1-2; D may be TRBD1 (6 bases). Germline V gene data show CDR1 as SNHLY and CDR2 as FYNNEI. Trimming cost V 7 bases and J 7 bases, with 13 bases left between them. The CDR3 has 12 amino acids. The CDR3 DNA follows: TGTGCCAGCATGGCAGGGGCGAGTGGCTACACCTTC. Its protein is CASMAGASGYTF.

This clone showed up just once. The chain links TRBV7-9 to TRBJ2-1; unclear D gene. The V and J ends lost 2 bases and 10 bases respectively, with 9 bases between them. The CDR3 is 12 residues long. Germline CDR1 reads SEHNR; CDR2 reads FQNEAQ (reference sequence). The CDR3, as DNA: TGTGCCAGCAGCTTAACCCTCAGAGAGCAGTTCTTC. This gives the protein CASSLTLREQFF.

The chain combines TRBV11-2 with TRBJ2-2, with 10 positions matching TRBD2. The CDR3 length is 16 residues. The V and J ends lost 6 bases and 2 bases, in that order; junction bases with no gene match: 6. Germline V lookup: CDR1 SGHAT, CDR2 FQNNGV. The CDR3 sequence: CASRKTLAGNTGELFF. DNA of the CDR3: TGTGCCAGCAGGAAAACACTAGCGGGAAACACCGGGGAGCTGTTTTTT.